These T cell receptor beta chains were read from a single sample in a study of blood T cell repertoires in COVID-19. Only in-frame clones appear in the TCRdb table, and some are missing; sequencing was by immunoSEQ multiplex PCR. The table records hundreds of thousands of clones, almost 90% of them present only once. The specimen sequenced was peripheral blood. The source of these receptors is a woman aged 25 to 39 with COVID-19, enrolled during active disease. Each CDR3 is given with its conserved first and last residue. The D gene is left open where the match is weak. Some rows mark clone size as missing; the rest say once, few, many or name a class of expanded clone.

size	V	D	J	length	DNA	CDR3
once	TRBV5-1	TRBD1	TRBJ2-3	15	TGCGCCAGCTCGCCGGGACAGGGGGCGTCGGATACGCAGTATTTT	CASSPGQGASDTQYF
once	TRBV25-1	NA	TRBJ2-2	15	TGTGCCAGCAGAGCCCAGGGGTCTAACACCGGGGAGCTGTTTTTT	CASRAQGSNTGELFF
NA	TRBV3-1/TRBV3-2	TRBD2	TRBJ2-3	19	TGTGCCAGCAGCCAAGACCTCCTAACCGGAACTAGCGAAACAGATACGCAGTATTTT	CASSQDLLTGTSETDTQYF
NA	TRBV27	TRBD2	TRBJ2-1	18	TGTGCCAGCAGTCCCCCAAACCTCCTAGCGGGAGGGGACAATGAGCAGTTCTTC	CASSPPNLLAGGDNEQFF
NA	TRBV7-2	TRBD2	TRBJ2-7	16	TGTGCCAGCAGCCAAGCCCTAGCGGGAGGGCACGGGGAGCAGTACTTC	CASSQALAGGHGEQYF
NA	TRBV30	TRBD2	TRBJ2-3	14	TGTGCCTGGAGTCGACTAGCCCCAAAAGATACGCAGTATTTT	CAWSRLAPKDTQYF
NA	TRBV2	TRBD1	TRBJ1-2	12	TGTGCCAGCACGACAGGGGGCTATGGCTACACCTTC	CASTTGGYGYTF
NA	TRBV6-5	NA	TRBJ2-1	15	TGTGCCAGCCGAACCAATAGCGTGTACTACAATGAGCAGTTCTTC	CASRTNSVYYNEQFF
once	TRBV5-1	TRBD2	TRBJ2-1	15	TGCGCCAGCAGCTCCATGGCGGGAGGGCCCAATGAGCAGTTCTTC	CASSSMAGGPNEQFF
NA	TRBV5-6	TRBD2	TRBJ2-1	17	TGTGCCAGCAGCTTCGGACTAGCTGAGAGCTCCTACAATGAGCAGTTCTTC	CASSFGLAESSYNEQFF
NA	TRBV19	NA	TRBJ1-6	13	TGTGCCAGTAAACAGGAATGGAATTCACCCCTCCACTTT	CASKQEWNSPLHF
NA	TRBV3-1/TRBV3-2	NA	TRBJ2-2	12	TGTGCCAGCAGCCGACAGTCCGGGGAGCTGTTTTTT	CASSRQSGELFF
NA	TRBV19	TRBD1	TRBJ2-7	14	TGTGCCAGCAGAAGGGACAGGGTCTCCTACGAGCAGTACTTC	CASRRDRVSYEQYF
NA	TRBV3-1/TRBV3-2	TRBD1	TRBJ2-7	13	TGTGCCAGCTCAAGACAGGGTCGTTACGAGCAGTACTTC	CASSRQGRYEQYF
few	TRBV3-1/TRBV3-2	NA	TRBJ1-6	14	TGTGCCAGCAGCCAAGGGCTCCCCCATTCACCCCTCCACTTT	CASSQGLPHSPLHF
NA	TRBV2	TRBD2	TRBJ2-7	15	TGTGCCAGCAGTCGGCTAGCGGGAGGTGTCTACGAGCAGTACTTC	CASSRLAGGVYEQYF
NA	TRBV2	TRBD2	TRBJ2-2	14	TGTGCCAGTTCCCGGGAGGCGAACACCGGGGAGCTGTTTTTT	CASSREANTGELFF
NA	TRBV3-1/TRBV3-2	TRBD2	TRBJ2-5	18	TGTGCCAGCAGCCCCCGGGGGACTAGCGGGAGGTCAGGGGAGACCCAGTACTTC	CASSPRGTSGRSGETQYF
NA	TRBV19	NA	TRBJ1-5	16	TGTGCCAGTAGTACCTCCCAGGGCCGGGGCAATCAGCCCCAGCATTTT	CASSTSQGRGNQPQHF
NA	TRBV7-6	TRBD1	TRBJ2-7	14	TGTGCCAGCAGCTTGGGACAGGGGGCCTACGAGCAGTACTTC	CASSLGQGAYEQYF
NA	TRBV4-3	NA	TRBJ1-2	13	TGCGCCAGCAGCCAAGGGCAGGGTAGAGGCTACACCTTC	CASSQGQGRGYTF
NA	TRBV2	TRBD2	TRBJ2-7	14	TGTGCCAGCAGTCGGGAGGGGCGAGGCTACGAGCAGTACTTC	CASSREGRGYEQYF
NA	TRBV7-8	NA	TRBJ1-4	15	TGTGCCAGCAGCTCTCCGGGACAAGCTAATGAAAAACTGTTTTTT	CASSSPGQANEKLFF
few	TRBV5-1	NA	TRBJ1-3	14	TGCGCCAGCAGTTCGGACACGGCTGGAAACACCATATATTTT	CASSSDTAGNTIYF
NA	TRBV7-6	TRBD2	TRBJ2-1	14	TGTGCCAGCAGCTTCGATGGCGGGAGTGGCGAGCAGTTCTTC	CASSFDGGSGEQFF
NA	TRBV15	TRBD1	TRBJ1-4	17	TGTGCCACCAGCAGAGACGGCGGACAGGGCCCTAATGAAAAACTGTTTTTT	CATSRDGGQGPNEKLFF
NA	TRBV28	NA	TRBJ1-2	13	TGTGCCAGCAGTGCCCTGACTAGCTATGGCTACACCTTC	CASSALTSYGYTF
NA	TRBV28	TRBD1	TRBJ1-2	15	TGTGCCAGCAGTCTAATCGCAGGGACAGGGGAGGGCTACACCTTC	CASSLIAGTGEGYTF
NA	TRBV5-1	TRBD1	TRBJ1-1	15	TGCGCCAGCAGCCCCCGGACAGGGGGCGGCCCTGAAGCTTTCTTT	CASSPRTGGGPEAFF
once	TRBV7-3	TRBD2	TRBJ2-7	13	TGTGCCAGCAGTTTAGCGGGAGGATCCGAGCAGTACTTC	CASSLAGGSEQYF
NA	TRBV6-2/TRBV6-3	NA	TRBJ2-7	14	TGTGCCAGCAGTGTTAGCGGACCCACCGACGAGCAGTACTTC	CASSVSGPTDEQYF
few	TRBV28	TRBD1	TRBJ2-1	15	TGTGCCAGCAGTTTGTGGGACAGCTCCTACAATGAGCAGTTCTTC	CASSLWDSSYNEQFF
NA	TRBV19	TRBD2	TRBJ2-1	14	TGTGCCAGTAGTCTTAGCGGGAGACTCTATGAGCAGTTCTTC	CASSLSGRLYEQFF
NA	TRBV7-2	TRBD1	TRBJ2-1	15	TGTGCCAGCAGCAAAGGGACAGGGGGATACAATGAGCAGTTCTTC	CASSKGTGGYNEQFF
NA	TRBV27	TRBD1	TRBJ2-1	15	TGTGCCAGCATCCCCGGGACAGGCCTCTACAATGAGCAGTTCTTC	CASIPGTGLYNEQFF
once	TRBV27	NA	TRBJ2-5	13	TGTGCCAGCAGACGACAGATCCAAGAGACCCAGTACTTC	CASRRQIQETQYF
once	TRBV19	NA	TRBJ1-1	14	TGTGCCAGTAGTATAGGGGGGGAGAACACTGAAGCTTTCTTT	CASSIGGENTEAFF
NA	TRBV19	TRBD1	TRBJ2-7	18	TGTGCCAGTAGTATAGATCCCCTGCGGACAGGGGGCCGCAACGAGCAGTACTTC	CASSIDPLRTGGRNEQYF
NA	TRBV7-2	NA	TRBJ2-1	15	TGTGCCAGCAGCTTAGCGCTAGGGACTTTCAATGAGCAGTTCTTC	CASSLALGTFNEQFF
NA	TRBV27	TRBD2	TRBJ2-4	14	TGTGCCAGCAGCCCGGGACTAGCGGGACACATTCAGTACTTC	CASSPGLAGHIQYF
NA	TRBV4-1	NA	TRBJ1-1	12	TGCGCCAGCAGCCACGGGAATCACATAGCTTTCTTT	CASSHGNHIAFF
NA	TRBV4-1	TRBD1	TRBJ1-2	17	TGCGCCAGCAGCCCTTACTCTGGACAGGGTACTAACTATGGCTACACCTTC	CASSPYSGQGTNYGYTF
NA	TRBV4-1	TRBD2	TRBJ2-5	15	TGCGCCAGCAGCCGTACTGGGACTAGCGGAGAGACCCAGTACTTC	CASSRTGTSGETQYF
NA	TRBV6-5	TRBD1	TRBJ2-7	15	TGTGCCAGCAAGGCCGGGACAGGGGGCTCTAACGAGCAGTACTTC	CASKAGTGGSNEQYF
NA	TRBV7-6	NA	TRBJ2-5	13	TGTGCCAGCGGCAACAGGGCCGAAGAGACCCAGTACTTC	CASGNRAEETQYF